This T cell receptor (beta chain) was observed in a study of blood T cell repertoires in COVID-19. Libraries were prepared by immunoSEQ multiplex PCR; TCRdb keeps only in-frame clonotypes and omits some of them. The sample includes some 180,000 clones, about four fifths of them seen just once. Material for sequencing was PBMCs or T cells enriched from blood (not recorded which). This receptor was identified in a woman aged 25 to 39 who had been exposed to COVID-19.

The CDR3 loop reads CASSEVFGQINSPLHF. The CDR3 DNA follows: TGTGCCAGCAGTGAAGTCTTCGGACAAATAAATTCACCCCTCCACTTT. The chain employs TRBV6-1 and TRBJ1-6; perhaps TRBD1 as D (5 bases). The CDR3 has 16 amino acids. Germline V gene data show CDR1 as MNHNS and CDR2 as SASEGT. The germline V and J ends were trimmed by 1 base and 7 bases, with 14 bases remaining between them.